This entry describes one T cell receptor (beta chain). Which antigen it targets is not known. Base qualities were left out, and no much larger clone turns up one base away. This entry comes from a study of T cell responses to AZD1222 COVID-19 vaccine (dated by TCRdb to the early 2020s). About the investigation overall: Because spike-specific TCR depth and breadth did not differ between the two schedules, AZD1222 recipients who got a second dose at roughly 4 weeks were pooled with those who got a second dose at roughly 12 weeks. Trial participants were enrolled by age into 18-55, 56-69 and 70-plus year subgroups, with approximately 150, 28 and 58 TCR-sequenced participants respectively. A total of 230 to 250 trial participants underwent TCR sequencing, of whom about 200 received two doses of AZD1222 and about 26 received two doses of the MenACWY control vaccine.

According to the study, the label for this sample's time point signals: baseline before first vaccination. The vaccinee samples were drawn from two UK trials, COV001 and COV002, one of which was a single-blind randomized controlled phase 2/3 trial testing AZD1222 (ChAdOx1 nCoV-19) in healthy adults. For TCRbeta chain sequencing, PBMC samples were collected from trial participants at day 0 and at day 28 after the second dose. What the authors observed across the whole study: No day 14 peak-response samples were available, so repertoires were characterized only after the peak T cell response. CD4 TCRs associated with the vaccine covered the entire spike protein, and the dominant responses were in regions 160-218 and 743-854. Only 5 to 7 AZD1222 recipients were SARS-CoV-2 seropositive at baseline, limiting conclusions about previously exposed vaccinees. Epitopes outside the regions mutated in the B.1.351 and B.1.1.7 variants were reportedly recognized by nearly half of the unique spike-specific TCRs. Most participants were white British and females outnumbered males, and the authors suggested that clonal diversity may have been underestimated. In the small 56-69-year group, the increase in depth fell short of significance, most likely because of low power. After two AZD1222 doses, spike-specific TCR breadth and depth were significantly higher than at day 0 and than in MenACWY recipients.

The CDR3 regions of human TCRbeta chains were analyzed by immunosequencing. The published analysis was carried out like this. Repertoire TCRs were checked for matches against a reference library of SARS-CoV-2-specific TCRs that had been generated using the MIRA antigen-specificity platform. Breadth was defined as the fraction of unique TCRs that were SARS-CoV-2-associated. Depth was defined as the fraction of total T cells that were SARS-CoV-2-associated. Using the MIRA data, each spike-specific TCR was assigned both to the spike region to which the TCR was reactive and to a CD4 or CD8 class. Log10-transformed breadth and depth values were compared by one-way ANOVA with Sidak's multiple comparisons tests. The source is immuneACCESS, and TCRdb retained only in-frame sequences with V and J called. Part of the clones is not carried over; for the studies checked, unresolved V genes explain less than half of this, and the remainder is unexplained. Clone size and V and J calls were adopted from that table, with D and trimming inferred from the DNA. The sample profile shows about 140,000 clones; approximately 94% of them were found once. The ten biggest clones cover about 9% of the sample.

V is pared back by 7 bases and J by 6 bases, with 13 bases lying between the germline termini. The germline V gene (reference sequence) sets CDR1 to SEHNR and CDR2 to FQNEAQ. The CDR3 goes from the cysteine to the phenylalanine over 13 residues. The CDR3 DNA has 39 bases and is translated from base 1. The sequenced sample was peripheral blood, obtained on day 0 of AZD1222 vaccination. The V and J segments used are TRBV7-9 and TRBJ1-3, with no reliable assignment of the D segment. The sequence came from an adult in good health. CDR3 protein: CASTPPGPNTIYF. The nucleotide sequence reads as follows: TGTGCCAGCACCCCACCAGGCCCAAACACCATATATTTT.